The source of this T cell receptor (beta chain) is a study of control samples from healthy donors and cancer patients. Libraries were prepared by immunoSEQ multiplex PCR; TCRdb keeps only in-frame clonotypes and omits some of them. The sample carries 120,000 to 150,000 clones, approximately 86% recorded once. Material for sequencing was blood. This clonotype was obtained from a woman between 25 and 40 years old in good health.

CDR3 in amino acids: CASSQDPSGHQPQHF. The DNA for the CDR3 is TGTGCCAGCAGCCAAGACCCCTCTGGACATCAGCCCCAGCATTTT. V gene TRBV4-2 combines with J gene TRBJ1-5, with no clear D. This CDR3 has 15 residues. V dropped 0 bases and J dropped 5 bases, with 11 bases sitting between them. Per germline, CDR1 LGHNA and CDR2 YNFKEQ.